One sample yielded the 15 T cell receptor beta chains listed below, sequenced in a study of OX40 agonist ivuxolimab in advanced cancers. Clones were sequenced by immunoSEQ multiplex PCR, and TCRdb holds only the in-frame ones, with some missing. The sample contains approximately 62,000 clones, roughly 86% of which appear only once. Sequencing used CD4+ or CD8+ T cells sorted from blood, obtained in a trial of the OX40 agonist ivuxolimab. All receptors derive from an adult with an advanced solid tumor such as melanoma, head and neck, liver or kidney cancer.

This chain connects TRBV18 to TRBJ2-1, with 8 bases fitting TRBD2. The trim removed 5 bases at V and 1 base at J, leaving 7 bases unmatched. This CDR3 is built from 16 residues. Germline V CDR1 and CDR2: KGHSH, LQKENI. CDR3 sequence (DNA): TGTGCCAGCTCAATTTCGAGCGGGGGTTCCTACAATGAGCAGTTCTTC. Translation: CASSISSGGSYNEQFF. The full variable domain, completed using reference TRBV18 and TRBJ2-1, is NAGVMQNPRHLVRRRGQEARLRCSPMKGHSHVYWYRQLPEEGLKFMVYLQKENIIDESGMPKERFSAEFPKEGPSILRIQQVVRGDSAAYFCASSISSGGSYNEQFFGPGTRLTVL.

J is TRBJ1-5 and V is TRBV28; TRBD1 matches 9 bases. The CDR3 length is 15 residues. CDR1 is MDHEN, CDR2 SYDVKM, per germline. Losses at the gene ends were 7 bases for V and 1 base for J; bases not matched to a gene: 5. CDR3 DNA sequence: TGTGCCAGCACCTGGGACAGGGCAAGCAATCAGCCCCAGCATTTT. It codes for CASTWDRASNQPQHF.

V is TRBV6-1 and J is TRBJ2-1, with 8 nucleotides matching TRBD1. V was clipped by 7 bases and J by 1 base; unmatched bases: 3. CDR1 and CDR2 from the germline V gene are MNHNS and SASEGT. The CDR3 spans 14 residues. The DNA of the CDR3 is TGTGCCAGCACCGGACAGGGATCCTACAATGAGCAGTTCTTC. Residues: CASTGQGSYNEQFF.

This clone has a handful of counts. The chain joins TRBV5-3 to TRBJ2-7; 8 nucleotides agree with TRBD2. TRBV5-3 is an open reading frame whose function is uncertain. This CDR3 is 17 amino acids long. After removal of 4 bases from V and 2 bases from J, the junction contained 14 bases not matched to a gene. The CDR3 coding sequence is TGTGCCAGAAGCCCTGACTGGCGGGAGGCTCTGACCTACGAGCAGTACTTC. Translated, it gives CARSPDWREALTYEQYF.

This clone has just a few counts. V and J are TRBV18 and TRBJ1-1; D unclear. Trimming removed 3 bases at V and 3 bases at J, with 8 bases between. The CDR3 contains 13 residues. Germline V gene data show CDR1 as KGHSH and CDR2 as LQKENI. The CDR3 loop reads CASSPRRDTEAFF. Written as DNA, the CDR3 is TGTGCCAGCTCACCGCGGAGGGACACTGAAGCTTTCTTT.

The rearrangement uses TRBV19 and TRBJ2-3, with D perhaps assigned TRBD1 or TRBD2 (5 bases each). Germline values: CDR1 LNHDA, CDR2 SQIVND (reference sequence). The CDR3 runs to 13 residues. V shed 11 bases and J shed 2 bases, with 14 bases lying between them. CDR3 nucleotides: TGTGCCCTACGGGACGTTTACACAGATACGCAGTATTTT. Translating it yields CALRDVYTDTQYF.

Details on this clone: A read error may account for a junction end that differs from germline. The chain couples TRBV7-9 to TRBJ2-1, with D possibly being TRBD2 (6 bases). This CDR3 has 12 amino acids. The germline CDR1 and CDR2 sequences are SEHNR and FQNEAQ (reference sequence). The CDR3: CASSLARGEQFF. The DNA for the CDR3 is TGTGCCAGCAGCCTAGCGAGAGGCGAGCAGTTCTTC.

The J gene is TRBJ1-1, the V gene TRBV7-2, with unresolved D. The V gene lost 5 bases and the J gene lost 1 base, with 8 bases spanning the gap. The germline V gene has CDR1 SGHTA and CDR2 FQGNSA. The CDR3 is 13 amino acids. The CDR3 nucleotides read TGTGCCAGCAGCCAATACAGGAACACTGAAGCTTTCTTT. Translating it yields CASSQYRNTEAFF.

This chain joins TRBV4-1 and TRBJ1-5; D is undetermined. V lost 1 base, J lost 0 bases, and 10 bases lay in between. The CDR3 consists of 16 residues. Germline loops: CDR1 MGHRA, CDR2 YSYEKL. The CDR3 is CASSQADVRSNQPQHF. CDR3 coding DNA: TGCGCCAGCAGCCAAGCGGACGTCCGTAGCAATCAGCCCCAGCATTTT.

This clone was seen just once. The chain recombines TRBV29-1 with TRBJ2-7, with unresolved D. CDR1 is SQVTM and CDR2 is ANQGSEA in the germline V gene. V was pared by 4 bases and J by 0 bases, with 7 bases between. The CDR3 extends over 12 amino acids. The DNA of the CDR3 is TGCAGCGTTGCGGCTGACTCCTACGAGCAGTACTTC. It codes for CSVAADSYEQYF.

This chain links TRBV19 with TRBJ1-2, with 8 bases identical to TRBD1. The CDR3 has 16 amino acids. Germline CDR1 LNHDA, CDR2 SQIVND (reference sequence). The V segment lost 4 bases and the J segment 4 bases; nucleotides outside the gene matches: 11. CDR3: CASSTAGTGDRYGYTF. CDR3 sequence (DNA): TGTGCCAGTAGTACGGCCGGGACAGGTGACCGCTATGGCTACACCTTC.

The V and J genes are TRBV5-1 and TRBJ1-5; no reliable D call. Trimming took 4 bases from V and 6 from J, leaving 11 bases between them. Germline loops: CDR1 SGHRS, CDR2 YFSETQ. The CDR3 has 13 residues. The CDR3 nucleotides read TGCGCCAGCAGCCTACGATGGGGTCAGCCCCAGCATTTT. Translation: CASSLRWGQPQHF. Variable domain in full (rest from reference TRBV5-1 and TRBJ1-5): KAGVTQTPRYLIKTRGQQVTLSCSPISGHRSVSWYQQTPGQGLQFLFEYFSETQRNKGNFPGRFSGRQFSNSRSEMNVSTLELGDSALYLCASSLRWGQPQHFGDGTRLSIL.

The chain is built from TRBV25-1 and TRBJ2-5; D is perhaps TRBD1 (5 bases). Trimming stripped 2 bases from V and 1 base from J, with 8 bases between. The CDR3 is made up of 14 amino acids. CDR1 and CDR2 from the germline V gene are MGHDK and SYGVNS. The CDR3 sequence: CASSETGPQETQYF. The CDR3 DNA reads TGTGCCAGCAGTGAAACAGGCCCCCAAGAGACCCAGTACTTC.

This chain joins TRBV6-5 and TRBJ1-1; D uncertain. In germline, CDR1 is MNHEY, CDR2 SVGAGI. The CDR3 extends over 16 amino acids. V was clipped by 1 base and J by 0 bases, with 12 bases between them. The CDR3: CASSYLATIVNTEAFF. CDR3 coding DNA: TGTGCCAGCAGTTACTTAGCTACCATCGTGAACACTGAAGCTTTCTTT.

The chain combines TRBV6-6 with TRBJ2-1; D gene uncertain. This CDR3 comprises 14 residues. The V end was cut by 6 bases, the J end by 6 bases, with 15 bases between. Per the germline V gene, CDR1 is MNHNY and CDR2 is SVGAGI (reference sequence). The CDR3 loop is CASSPRGKGNEQFF. In DNA, the CDR3 is TGTGCCAGCAGCCCGCGTGGGAAGGGCAATGAGCAGTTCTTC.